The rows below give T cell receptor beta chains drawn from one sample of a study of T cell changes during pregnancy in multiple sclerosis. Assay used: immunoSEQ multiplex PCR; TCRdb lists only in-frame clones, some missing. The sample consists of about 18,000 clones, approximately 81% of them appearing once. Material: CD8+ T cells from peripheral blood mononuclear cells, obtained in the third trimester of pregnancy. These receptors were obtained from a female donor in good health, enrolled as a control in a pregnancy study. The conserved cysteine and the conserved F or W are not part of the CDR3 here. A D gene is named only where the DNA matches it firmly.

TRBJ2-7,NA,TRBV19,ASSIGNRDIPIYEQY
TRBJ2-7,NA,TRBV19,ASSLMGLDDEQY
TRBJ2-7,TRBD2,TRBV29-1,SVDGTSSGEQY
TRBJ1-2,TRBD1,TRBV27,ASRTGTDGYT
TRBJ1-2,TRBD1,TRBV16,ASSPGDRSGYT
TRBJ2-1,TRBD2,TRBV9,ASSVSASGEGEQF
TRBJ2-7,TRBD2,TRBV9,ASSAGLAAYEQY
TRBJ1-2,TRBD1,TRBV9,ASSPPGQGTADYT
TRBJ2-1,TRBD2,TRBV30,AWNGPGLADSSYNEQF
TRBJ1-1,NA,TRBV29-1,SVRAKGLFEAF
TRBJ2-1,TRBD2,TRBV11-3,ASSATSGSVGEQF
TRBJ1-4,NA,TRBV19,ASSAGEAHVEKLF
TRBJ2-7,TRBD1,TRBV7-9,ASSYTPGTGDVYEQY
TRBJ1-4,NA,TRBV7-9,ASSPGVPANEKLF
TRBJ1-2,TRBD1,TRBV27,ASRKTGGGYGYT
TRBJ2-5,TRBD2,TRBV4-3,ASSQDLSGGLLEETQY
TRBJ1-5,NA,TRBV4-1,ASSPARGGAGTVGNQPQH
TRBJ2-3,NA,TRBV30,AWDRVGTDTQY
TRBJ2-1,NA,TRBV7-9,ASSLGFELDEQF
TRBJ2-5,TRBD2,TRBV18,ASSLQLAGGVGETQY
TRBJ1-2,TRBD1,TRBV6-1,ASSVSGDSSANYGYT
TRBJ1-2,NA,TRBV6-1,ASSLSQGPIYGYT
TRBJ1-2,NA,TRBV11-2,ASSLAQRGGDGYT
TRBJ2-2,TRBD1,TRBV27,ASSGQEISGELF
TRBJ2-1,NA,TRBV15,ATSRGLADEQF
TRBJ2-1,NA,TRBV15,ATSIDEVAYNEQF
TRBJ2-1,NA,TRBV5-4,ASSSTSSEQF
TRBJ2-4,NA,TRBV5-4,ASSLPEEGKNIQY
TRBJ2-7,NA,TRBV13,ASSLYRQAVVYEQY
TRBJ1-4,TRBD1,TRBV28,ASSFQGANEKLF
TRBJ2-2,NA,TRBV7-2,ASSLGGGSPEDGELF
TRBJ2-7,NA,TRBV14,ASSQGNGYEQY
TRBJ2-2,TRBD2,TRBV7-9,ASSLAWLAGGTNTGELF
TRBJ2-7,NA,TRBV30,AYYDVPYEQY
TRBJ2-7,TRBD2,TRBV7-9,ASSGLAGHSYEQY
TRBJ1-1,NA,TRBV11-2,ASSLAMDREAF
TRBJ2-5,TRBD2,TRBV15,ATSRESAGEQETQY
TRBJ2-7,TRBD1,TRBV5-1,ASSLTTGGTTYEQY
TRBJ2-6,NA,TRBV9,ASSVESGAGANVLT
TRBJ1-5,TRBD1,TRBV15,ATGTGNQPQH
TRBJ1-1,NA,TRBV6-4,ASSDRANTEAF
TRBJ2-2,TRBD2,TRBV2,ASRGTSGAPHSGELF